Many counts were recorded for the clone carrying this T cell receptor beta chain. Antigen unknown. Under 3 months was the duration of disease in ophthalmopathy patients, who also had a Clinical Activity Score of at least 3 and a NOSPECS grade of at least 4. Pregnant or lactating patients were excluded, as were those with uncontrolled infection or other autoimmune disease. The study based diagnoses on clinical symptoms, serum thyroxine and TRAb, thyroid ultrasound and orbital computed tomography. The data stem from a study of T cells in Graves' hyperthyroidism and ophthalmopathy. Study findings and constraints: Most thyroid clonotypes that were expanded above 0.001 also turned up in blood.

Between the trimmed V and J ends, which lost 4 bases and 2 bases, there was a span of 11 bases. CDR3 length: 14 amino acids. Germline V lookup: CDR1 MNHNS, CDR2 SASEGT. From RNA transcripts, TCR beta CDR3 regions were amplified. TCR CDR3 underwent first-round RT-PCR with the HTBI primer set. Using its own MiXCR run on the multiplex PCR reads, TCRdb lists one record per CDR3 protein. Among a few hundred thousand distinct CDR3 sequences listed, about a sixth were seen once. The chain links TRBV6-1 to TRBJ1-1, with no clear D. The sequenced sample consisted of blood. The TCR comes from a middle-aged woman with Graves' ophthalmopathy. The CDR3 protein is CASSVTASNTEAFF. Written as DNA, the CDR3 is TGTGCCAGCAGTGTAACAGCCTCAAACACTGAAGCTTTCTTT.